A selection of T cell receptor beta chains follows, all from one sample in a study of blood T cell repertoires in COVID-19. Using immunoSEQ multiplex PCR, the repertoire was profiled, and TCRdb retains in-frame clones only, with some absent. In the table there are some 83,000 clones, 81% of which are singletons. The sample was peripheral blood. These TCRs come from a man at least 80 years old with acute or convalescent COVID-19. Both conserved end residues are part of each CDR3. Fields, in order: D gene, clone size, V gene, CDR3 length, J gene, CDR3 protein, CDR3 DNA. A D gene is named only where the DNA matches it firmly. Some rows have no size entry. The others give once, few or many, or a class for an expanded clone.

.,.,TRBV6-5,14,TRBJ2-7,CASSYSAGEYEQYF,TGTGCCAGCAGTTACTCTGCAGGGGAATACGAGCAGTACTTC
TRBD1,.,TRBV5-1,15,TRBJ2-2,CASSTGQGATGELFF,TGCGCCAGCAGCACCGGACAGGGGGCTACCGGGGAGCTGTTTTTT
TRBD1,.,TRBV5-1,15,TRBJ2-7,CASSLRPGGSYEQYF,TGCGCCAGCAGCTTGCGTCCAGGGGGCTCCTACGAGCAGTACTTC
.,.,TRBV5-5,13,TRBJ1-5,CASSLDSYQPQHF,TGTGCCAGCAGCCTCGACAGCTATCAGCCCCAGCATTTT
.,.,TRBV2,14,TRBJ2-1,CASNRQTTENEQFF,TGTGCCAGCAACCGACAGACCACCGAAAATGAGCAGTTCTTC
.,.,TRBV19,14,TRBJ2-3,CASSRTVSTDTQYF,TGTGCCAGTAGTCGGACAGTGAGCACAGATACGCAGTATTTT
.,.,TRBV28,14,TRBJ1-2,CASSSGGAHYGYTF,TGTGCCAGCAGTTCTGGGGGGGCGCACTATGGCTACACCTTC
TRBD2,.,TRBV23-1,15,TRBJ2-1,CASRVPAGARDEQFF,TGCGCCAGCCGAGTCCCAGCGGGGGCCAGGGATGAGCAGTTCTTC
.,.,TRBV5-1,13,TRBJ1-2,CASSVLPNYGYTF,TGCGCCAGCAGCGTTCTCCCTAACTATGGCTACACCTTC
.,.,TRBV7-2,13,TRBJ1-5,CASSLRRDQPQHF,TGTGCCAGCAGCTTAAGGAGAGATCAGCCCCAGCATTTT
TRBD1,.,TRBV12-5,14,TRBJ2-3,CASGSGGGTDTQYF,TGTGCTAGTGGTTCAGGGGGAGGCACAGATACGCAGTATTTT
.,.,TRBV9,15,TRBJ1-4,CASSNTWQGGEKLFF,TGTGCCAGCAGCAACACCTGGCAGGGAGGGGAAAAACTGTTTTTT
.,.,TRBV7-9,14,TRBJ1-5,CASSQGLSNQPQHF,TGTGCCAGCAGCCAGGGGCTTAGCAATCAGCCCCAGCATTTT
TRBD1,.,TRBV5-1,15,TRBJ1-4,CASSLTGTGFEKLFF,TGCGCCAGCAGCTTGACCGGGACAGGGTTTGAAAAACTGTTTTTT
.,.,TRBV5-1,15,TRBJ1-1,CASSLDQGPDTEAFF,TGCGCCAGCAGCTTGGATCAGGGGCCGGACACTGAAGCTTTCTTT
TRBD1,once,TRBV10-3,13,TRBJ2-2,CASSGTGTGELFF,TGTGCCTCCTCCGGGACAGGGACCGGGGAGCTGTTTTTT
.,.,TRBV27,13,TRBJ2-7,CASREGRGYEQYF,TGTGCCAGCAGAGAGGGCAGAGGCTACGAGCAGTACTTC
TRBD2,once,TRBV27,16,TRBJ2-1,CASSLPPPGGGPEQFF,TGTGCCAGCAGCCTCCCCCCTCCGGGAGGGGGGCCTGAGCAGTTCTTC
.,few,TRBV5-6,15,TRBJ1-2,CASSLRTRTNYGYTF,TGTGCCAGCAGCTTGCGAACGAGGACTAACTATGGCTACACCTTC
TRBD1,.,TRBV7-6,15,TRBJ1-3,CASSLYHRGGNTIYF,TGTGCCAGCAGCTTATATCACAGGGGAGGAAACACCATATATTTT
TRBD1,.,TRBV20-1,13,TRBJ1-6,CSASRDRASPLHF,TGCAGTGCTAGTAGGGACAGGGCCTCACCCCTCCACTTT
TRBD1,.,TRBV18,15,TRBJ1-1,CASSPTGVQNTEAFF,TGTGCCAGCTCACCGACAGGGGTCCAGAACACTGAAGCTTTCTTT
.,.,TRBV5-6,14,TRBJ2-7,CASSSGTGAYEQYF,TGTGCCAGCAGCTCGGGGACGGGGGCCTACGAGCAGTACTTC
TRBD2,.,TRBV5-1,18,TRBJ2-3,CASSSRGLAGASTDTQYF,TGCGCCAGCAGCTCCCGAGGACTAGCGGGAGCGTCCACAGATACGCAGTATTTT
.,.,TRBV24-1,14,TRBJ2-3,CATSDSTVTDTQYF,TGTGCCACCAGTGATTCTACAGTGACAGATACGCAGTATTTT
TRBD2,.,TRBV4-3,18,TRBJ2-3,CASSQRWGGGNGPDTQYF,TGCGCCAGCAGCCAACGATGGGGCGGGGGGAACGGACCAGATACGCAGTATTTT
TRBD2,.,TRBV11-2,15,TRBJ2-1,CASSSISGRANEQFF,TGTGCCAGCAGCTCGATTAGCGGGAGGGCCAATGAGCAGTTCTTC
TRBD1,.,TRBV29-1,17,TRBJ2-6,CSTLMGTGGAGANVLTF,TGCAGCACCCTAATGGGGACAGGGGGCGCTGGGGCCAACGTCCTGACTTTC
.,.,TRBV14,14,TRBJ1-3,CASSLLTAGNTIYF,TGTGCCAGCAGCCTCCTTACGGCTGGAAACACCATATATTTT
TRBD1,.,TRBV6-1,18,TRBJ1-3,CASSGSWDRGSSGNTIYF,TGTGCCAGCAGTGGCTCGTGGGACAGGGGATCCTCTGGAAACACCATATATTTT
TRBD1,.,TRBV11-2,14,TRBJ1-5,CASSLAGGGQPQHF,TGTGCCAGCAGCTTAGCAGGGGGTGGTCAGCCCCAGCATTTT
TRBD1,many,TRBV2,15,TRBJ1-1,CASSLSGGQNTEAFF,TGTGCCAGCAGTTTGTCAGGGGGCCAGAACACTGAAGCTTTCTTT
TRBD1,.,TRBV27,17,TRBJ1-5,CASSPLPPGGGNQPQHF,TGTGCCAGCAGCCCACTCCCCCCAGGGGGCGGGAATCAGCCCCAGCATTTT
TRBD1,.,TRBV28,16,TRBJ2-7,CASSYGTGLSSYEQYF,TGTGCCAGCAGTTATGGGACAGGCCTCAGCTCCTACGAGCAGTACTTC
TRBD2,.,TRBV29-1,15,TRBJ2-1,CSVGTSGRAYNEQFF,TGCAGCGTTGGGACTAGCGGGAGGGCCTACAATGAGCAGTTCTTC
TRBD1,once,TRBV28,15,TRBJ1-2,CASRNPGQGNYGYTF,TGTGCCAGCAGGAACCCGGGACAGGGCAACTATGGCTACACCTTC
TRBD1,.,TRBV20-1,14,TRBJ2-7,CSATDRVNSYEQYF,TGCAGTGCTACTGACAGGGTAAACTCCTACGAGCAGTACTTC
TRBD1,once,TRBV6-2/TRBV6-3,18,TRBJ2-3,CASSPAPGQSLGPDTQYF,TGTGCCAGCAGTCCCGCCCCGGGACAGTCGTTGGGCCCAGATACGCAGTATTTT
TRBD2,few,TRBV5-1,16,TRBJ2-1,CASSPASGSSYNEQFF,TGCGCCAGCAGCCCCGCTAGCGGCAGCTCCTACAATGAGCAGTTCTTC
.,.,TRBV19,13,TRBJ1-3,CASRPGAGNTIYF,TGTGCCAGTCGCCCAGGGGCTGGAAACACCATATATTTT
TRBD1,.,TRBV9,13,TRBJ2-1,CASSSGQGNEQFF,TGTGCCAGCAGCAGCGGACAGGGGAATGAGCAGTTCTTC
.,.,TRBV12-3/TRBV12-4,13,TRBJ1-1,CASSRGAGPGAFF,TGTGCCAGCAGTAGGGGCGCGGGGCCGGGAGCTTTCTTT
.,.,TRBV28,12,TRBJ1-5,CASSSTYQPQHF,TGTGCCAGCAGTTCAACTTATCAGCCCCAGCATTTT
TRBD1,once,TRBV27,15,TRBJ1-5,CASSSRDSPNQPQHF,TGTGCCAGCAGTTCACGGGACAGCCCCAATCAGCCCCAGCATTTT
TRBD2,.,TRBV30,18,TRBJ2-1,CAWSGPRLAGGPDNEQFF,TGTGCCTGGAGTGGCCCGCGGCTAGCGGGAGGGCCGGACAATGAGCAGTTCTTC
TRBD2,.,TRBV9,16,TRBJ2-2,CASSVTSGSNTGELFF,TGTGCCAGCAGCGTGACTAGCGGGAGCAACACCGGGGAGCTGTTTTTT
.,.,TRBV19,15,TRBJ1-5,CASRVTGDSNQPQHF,TGTGCCAGTAGGGTGACAGGTGATAGCAATCAGCCCCAGCATTTT
TRBD2,.,TRBV7-2,15,TRBJ2-3,CASSPWTSSTDTQYF,TGTGCCAGCAGCCCTTGGACTAGTAGCACAGATACGCAGTATTTT
.,.,TRBV6-1,15,TRBJ1-6,CASSEMDGLNSPLHF,TGTGCCAGCAGTGAAATGGATGGGCTTAATTCACCCCTCCACTTT
TRBD1,once,TRBV9,15,TRBJ1-1,CASSVEVRGRTEAFF,TGTGCCAGCAGCGTAGAGGTCAGGGGGCGAACTGAAGCTTTCTTT
TRBD1,few,TRBV27,15,TRBJ1-6,CASSLIGQGPSPLHF,TGTGCCAGCAGTTTGATAGGACAGGGCCCGTCACCCCTCCACTTT
TRBD1,.,TRBV6-5,15,TRBJ2-2,CASSYRGRDTGELFF,TGTGCCAGCAGTTACAGGGGGCGCGACACCGGGGAGCTGTTTTTT